This TCR beta chain was sequenced during a study of cytomegalovirus exposure and HLA in healthy donors. The PCR used 60 Vbeta and 13 Jbeta primers. Profiling relied on immunoSEQ multiplex PCR, and the TCRdb table lists in-frame clones only, not all of them. Its clone listing holds 20,000 to 25,000 clones. The germline gives CDR1 LGHNA, CDR2 YNFKEQ. The CDR3 is 16 amino acids. The TCR comes from a man aged 55-75 years in good health and CMV-seropositive. The V gene is TRBV4-2, the J gene TRBJ2-5; 12 bases are a match to TRBD2. The DNA matches TRBJ2-7 better at its end, which makes the J call doubtful. Sequenced material: PBMCs. CDR3 protein: CASSQEASGREYEQYF. The CDR3 nucleotides are TGTGCCAGCAGCCAAGAGGCTAGCGGGAGGGAGTACGAGCAGTACTTC.